These 8 T cell receptor beta chains were all obtained from the same sample, sequenced in a study of Ad26.COV2.S vaccination and SARS-CoV-2 variants. Produced via immunoSEQ multiplex PCR; TCRdb's table is partial and in-frame only. Here the sample spans about 400,000 clones, 85% to 90% being singletons. Indicated treatment: roughly 20 received Ad26.COV2.S at low or high dose, single or two shots; roughly five received placebo; per-sample allocation not given. Following the first vaccine or placebo injection, samples were taken on day 63. Sequences were derived from peripheral blood, sampled in a trial of Ad26.COV2.S vaccine versus placebo. These receptor sequences come from a person between 18 and 65 years old who received the Ad26.COV2.S COVID-19 vaccine or a placebo.

This chain joins TRBV24-1 and TRBJ2-2, with D perhaps TRBD1 (5 bases). This CDR3 has 14 amino acids. Trimming pared 6 bases from V and 5 bases from J, leaving 12 bases between. Looked up from germline, CDR1 is KGHDR and CDR2 is SFDVKD. The CDR3 here is CATSLGRRTGELFF. Here the CDR3 DNA reads TGTGCCACCAGTTTGGGGCGTCGGACCGGGGAGCTGTTTTTT.

The chain links TRBV7-9 to TRBJ2-1; TRBD2 matches at 8 bases. CDR1 is SEHNR, CDR2 FQNEAQ, per germline (reference sequence). This CDR3 has 14 residues. V lost 3 bases, J lost 7 bases, and 5 bases stayed unmatched. The chain's CDR3 is CASSLGGGLNEQFF. The DNA of the CDR3 is TGTGCCAGCAGCTTGGGCGGGGGGCTAAATGAGCAGTTCTTC.

The V gene is TRBV6-4, the J gene TRBJ1-5; no firm D call. Germline V CDR1 and CDR2: MRHNA, SNTAGT. V was clipped by 0 bases and J by 9 bases, with 9 bases between them. The CDR3 extends over 13 amino acids. CDR3 nucleotide sequence: TGTGCCAGCAGTGACTCGGCAGGACGGCCCCAGCATTTT. Its protein product is CASSDSAGRPQHF.

This chain uses TRBV5-1 with TRBJ2-2; 11 nucleotides line up with TRBD1. The CDR3 consists of 15 residues. V lost 4 bases and J lost 7; bases outside the gene matches: 6. The germline gives CDR1 SGHRS, CDR2 YFSETQ. The CDR3 loop is CASSKGQGAVGELFF. The CDR3 nucleotides read TGCGCCAGCAGCAAAGGACAGGGGGCTGTCGGGGAGCTGTTTTTT.

The chain links TRBV28 to TRBJ1-3; possibly TRBD1 for D (5 bases). V gave up 7 bases and J gave up 2 bases, with 15 bases separating them. The CDR3 loop spans 15 amino acids. From germline, CDR1 is MDHEN and CDR2 SYDVKM. The CDR3: CASIIGGKTGNTIYF. The CDR3, as DNA: TGTGCCAGCATTATCGGGGGAAAAACTGGAAACACCATATATTTT.

The rearrangement joins TRBV28 to TRBJ2-7, with D unclear. This CDR3 is 11 amino acids long. Germline CDR1 MDHEN, CDR2 SYDVKM. Trimming stripped 6 bases from V and 7 bases from J, with 10 bases between. DNA for the CDR3: TGTGCCAGCAGCAACCCCGGTGAGCAGTACTTC. This codes for CASSNPGEQYF.

The genes are TRBV19 and TRBJ1-5; D is perhaps TRBD1 (6 bases). The CDR3 covers 14 residues. Germline V gene lookup returns CDR1 LNHDA and CDR2 SQIVND (reference sequence). V was trimmed by 7 bases and J by 6 bases, leaving 16 bases between them. The CDR3 protein is CASIPRGGGQPQHF. In DNA, the CDR3 is TGTGCCAGTATCCCCAGAGGGGGGGGTCAGCCCCAGCATTTT. Looking up the rest from reference TRBV19 and TRBJ1-5 gives the full variable domain: DGGITQSPKYLFRKEGQNVTLSCEQNLNHDAMYWYRQDPGQGLRLIYYSQIVNDFQKGDIAEGYSVSREKKESFPLTVTSAQKNPTAFYLCASIPRGGGQPQHFGDGTRLSIL.

The CDR3 DNA follows: TGTGCCAGCGGGCGCGAGCAGTACTTC. This sequence encodes CASGREQYF. V usage is TRBV7-2 and J usage is TRBJ2-7; no clear D gene. Trimming took 8 bases from V and 6 from J, leaving 5 bases between them. This CDR3 is built from 9 residues. Germline V gives CDR1 SGHTA, CDR2 FQGNSA. Supplemented by reference TRBV7-2 and TRBJ2-7, the full variable domain reads GAGVSQSPSNKVTEKGKDVELRCDPISGHTALYWYRQSLGQGLEFLIYFQGNSAPDKSGLPSDRFSAERTGGSVSTLTIQRTQQEDSAVYLCASGREQYFGPGTRLTVT.